The clone carrying this TCR beta chain was seen ten or more times. The data were obtained in a study of T cells in Graves' hyperthyroidism and ophthalmopathy. Background on the study: Before treatment of any kind, peripheral blood was taken at initial diagnosis.

Regions amplified from RNA transcripts were the TCR beta CDR3 regions. When the TCR CDR3 underwent first-round RT-PCR, the HTBI primer set was used. One entry per CDR3 protein results from TCRdb running MiXCR on the multiplex PCR reads. This table holds roughly 580,000 distinct CDR3 sequences, around 13% found once. Uncontrolled infection, other autoimmune disease, pregnancy and lactation each barred patients from inclusion. Clinical symptoms, serum thyroxine and TRAb, thyroid ultrasound and orbital computed tomography were used for the diagnoses. Using roughly 9.4 ml of fresh peripheral blood, PBMCs were prepared. The CDR3 covers 14 residues. V lost 0 bases and J lost 1, with 7 bases in between. Germline V CDR1 and CDR2: KGHSH, LQKENI.

Specimen: blood. This receptor was obtained from a woman aged 25-40 years with Graves' hyperthyroidism that later progressed to Graves' ophthalmopathy. The rearrangement joins TRBV18 to TRBJ2-7; no reliable D call. As DNA, the CDR3 is TGTGCCAGCTCACCACCCGCCAGTTCCTACGAGCAGTACTTC. Its protein is CASSPPASSYEQYF.